The 5 T cell receptor beta chains given below trace back to one sample, sequenced in a study of blood T cells in healthy people across ages. Primers used in a second PCR of about 6 to 11 cycles were a sample-barcoded 5' primer and a J-beta primer mix. TCRdb called the 5' RACE reads again in MiXCR, with one record for every CDR3 protein. The table lists approximately 1.5 million distinct CDR3 sequences, around 36% of them singletons. Material: blood. The receptors were gathered from a woman under 40 in good health.

The V call is TRBV20-1, the J call TRBJ2-7, with D perhaps TRBD2 (6 bases). The germline V and J ends were trimmed by 1 base and 3 bases, with 16 bases remaining between them. In germline, CDR1 is DFQATT, CDR2 SNEGSKA (reference sequence). The CDR3 is 15 residues long. CDR3 nucleotides: TGCAGTGCTAGAGGCGGGGAGCGGCGATACTACGAGCAGTACTTC. Translation gives CSARGGERRYYEQYF.

This clonotype was detected ten times or more. This sequence joins TRBV20-1 and TRBJ2-3, with 13 nucleotides matching TRBD2. This CDR3 contains 16 residues. The V segment lost 6 bases and the J segment 8 bases; nucleotides outside the gene matches: 14. Germline V lookup: CDR1 DFQATT, CDR2 SNEGSKA (reference sequence). The CDR3 sequence: CSAGRTSGGSTGTQYF. For the CDR3, the DNA is TGCAGTGCCGGTCGGACTAGCGGGGGCTCCACGGGTACGCAGTATTTT.

In this sample, this clonotype turned up a few times. This chain connects TRBV4-1 to TRBJ2-7; the match to TRBD2 covers 7 bases. Germline CDR1 is MGHRA and CDR2 is YSYEKL. V trimming: 2 bases; J trimming: 2 bases; junction bases outside the gene matches: 6. The CDR3 covers 15 residues. The CDR3, as DNA: TGCGCCAGCAGCCAATGGGGAGCGGGGCCCTACGAGCAGTACTTC. Its translation: CASSQWGAGPYEQYF.

This clonotype was recorded a few times. V is TRBV6-2 or TRBV6-3 and J is TRBJ1-5, with TRBD1 as a possible D gene (5 bases). The CDR3 consists of 16 residues. Trimming cost V 3 bases and J 1 base, with 13 bases left between them. Germline V gene lookup returns CDR1 MNHEY and CDR2 SVGEGT. The CDR3 sequence is CASSYLRQGSNQPQHF. The CDR3 DNA reads TGTGCCAGCAGTTATCTGAGGCAGGGAAGCAATCAGCCCCAGCATTTT.

This clonotype has just a few counts. The chain combines TRBV10-3 with TRBJ1-5, with a tentative D call TRBD1 (5 bases). The CDR3 loop spans 15 amino acids. CDR1 and CDR2 (germline): ENHRY, SYGVKD. Trimming took 2 bases from V and 0 from J, leaving 8 bases between them. CDR3 sequence: CAISEGRDSNQPQHF. The CDR3 nucleotides are TGTGCCATCAGTGAGGGCAGGGATAGCAATCAGCCCCAGCATTTT.